The 27 T cell receptor beta chains below all came from one sample that was sequenced in a study of shared clonotypes between healthy human individuals. Assay used: immunoSEQ multiplex PCR; TCRdb lists only in-frame clones, some missing. The sample consists of approximately 2.5 million clones, around 94% of them appearing once. Sequences were obtained from naive CD4+ T cells sorted from blood. Documented subset: CD45RA+ positively selected. Receptors originate from a man aged 18 to 30 in good health.

This clone occurred a few times. DNA for the CDR3: TGTGCCAGCAGCGTACAGGGCGATTCACCCCTCCACTTT. This codes for CASSVQGDSPLHF. The chain employs TRBV7-6 and TRBJ1-6; a weak D match, TRBD1 (6 bases). Germline CDR1 reads SGHVS; CDR2 reads FNYEAQ. The CDR3 loop spans 13 amino acids. Trimming stripped 5 bases from V and 8 bases from J, with 10 bases between.

The sample holds one count of this clone. The rearrangement uses TRBV2 and TRBJ2-1; 13 bases line up with TRBD2. The CDR3 totals 14 residues. The trim removed 6 bases at V and 15 bases at J, leaving 11 bases unmatched. CDR1 and CDR2 from the germline V gene are SNHLY and FYNNEI. CDR3 protein: CASSAGTSGKVPFF. As DNA, the CDR3 is TGTGCCAGCAGCGCCGGGACTAGCGGGAAAGTGCCGTTCTTC.

The chain couples TRBV29-1 to TRBJ2-7; 9 bases align to TRBD2. Germline CDR1 and CDR2: SQVTM and ANQGSEA. J lost 0 bases, V lost 6 bases, and 9 bases had no gene match. The CDR3 contains 15 residues. The CDR3: CSVRGRGPSSYEQYF. The DNA for the CDR3 is TGCAGCGTGCGCGGGAGGGGCCCCAGCTCCTACGAGCAGTACTTC.

CDR3 coding DNA: TGTGCCAGCAGTGGGGGGACATCGATCACAGATACGCAGTATTTT. It encodes CASSGGTSITDTQYF. V is TRBV2 and J is TRBJ2-3, with a tentative D call TRBD1 (6 bases). This CDR3 has 15 residues. From germline, CDR1 is SNHLY and CDR2 FYNNEI. Trimming shortened V by 4 bases and J by 2 bases, and 13 bases separated the two germline ends. Together with reference TRBV2 and TRBJ2-3, the CDR3 gives the full variable domain: EPEVTQTPSHQVTQMGQEVILRCVPISNHLYFYWYRQILGQKVEFLVSFYNNEISEKSEIFDDQFSVERPDGSNFTLKIRSTKLEDSAMYFCASSGGTSITDTQYFGPGTRLTVL.

The V call is TRBV29-1, the J call TRBJ1-2, with unresolved D. The CDR3 contains 14 residues. V lost 7 bases and J lost 1, with 16 bases in between. The germline gives CDR1 SQVTM, CDR2 ANQGSEA. This chain's CDR3 is CSAGRADYNYGYTF. The CDR3 DNA is TGCAGCGCCGGGCGGGCTGATTATAACTATGGCTACACCTTC.

V gene TRBV19 combines with J gene TRBJ2-7; TRBD2 might be the D (5 bases). The V gene's germline CDR1 is LNHDA and CDR2 SQIVND (reference sequence). V was pared by 2 bases and J by 3 bases, with 14 bases between. This CDR3 contains 15 residues. The CDR3 loop reads CASSIPGEGLYEQYF. CDR3 DNA: TGTGCCAGTAGTATACCCGGGGAAGGGCTCTACGAGCAGTACTTC.

The V and J genes are TRBV6-5 and TRBJ2-7; D may be TRBD2 (5 bases). Trimming shortened V by 6 bases and J by 5 bases, and 20 bases separated the two germline ends. Per germline, CDR1 MNHEY and CDR2 SVGAGI. There are 15 residues in the CDR3. The CDR3 sequence is CASRVGSKTGNEQYF. The CDR3 bases are TGTGCCAGCAGGGTCGGGTCGAAGACCGGGAACGAGCAGTACTTC.

The chain links TRBV6-1 to TRBJ2-7; D unresolved. The CDR3 spans 12 residues. Between the trimmed V and J ends, which lost 7 bases and 2 bases, there was a span of 9 bases. Germline V gene lookup returns CDR1 MNHNS and CDR2 SASEGT. Here the CDR3 reads CASTHGTYEQYF. CDR3 sequence (DNA): TGTGCCAGCACCCACGGCACCTACGAGCAGTACTTC.

CDR3 residues: CASRDRSGETQYF. DNA for the CDR3: TGTGCCAGCAGGGACCGAAGTGGGGAGACCCAGTACTTC. This sequence joins TRBV19 and TRBJ2-5, with D perhaps assigned TRBD1 or TRBD2 (5 bases each). This CDR3 is 13 amino acids long. Per the germline V gene, CDR1 is LNHDA and CDR2 is SQIVND (reference sequence). Trimming removed 9 bases at V and 5 bases at J, with 16 bases between.

The chain couples TRBV6-5 to TRBJ1-3, with D unclear. The V gene's germline CDR1 is MNHEY and CDR2 SVGAGI. V was pared by 3 bases and J by 0 bases, with 6 bases between. There are 14 residues in the CDR3. CDR3 protein: CASSYFSSGNTIYF. The CDR3 region has the DNA TGTGCCAGCAGTTATTTCAGCTCTGGAAACACCATATATTTT.

The V gene is TRBV6-1, the J gene TRBJ2-7, with unresolved D. The V gene's germline CDR1 is MNHNS and CDR2 SASEGT. This CDR3 comprises 13 residues. V was clipped by 3 bases and J by 4 bases, with 10 bases between them. Here the CDR3 DNA reads TGTGCCAGCAGTGAGGTAGCTGAGTACGAGCAGTACTTC. Amino acids: CASSEVAEYEQYF.

The rearrangement joins TRBV5-1 to TRBJ2-1, with a tentative D call TRBD2 (5 bases). Germline values: CDR1 SGHRS, CDR2 YFSETQ. This CDR3 has 15 residues. V was shortened by 0 bases and J by 4 bases, with 11 bases between the two germline ends. CDR3 sequence: CASSLEGVTYNEQFF. For the CDR3, the DNA is TGCGCCAGCAGCTTGGAGGGAGTTACGTACAATGAGCAGTTCTTC.

The chain is built from TRBV5-4 and TRBJ1-1; the D is unclear. This CDR3 has 15 residues. Germline lookup yields CDR1 SGHNT and CDR2 YYREEE (reference sequence). Trimming cost V 1 base and J 2 bases, with 12 bases left between them. DNA of the CDR3: TGTGCCAGCAGCTTGTCACATACTACCAACACTGAAGCTTTCTTT. It encodes CASSLSHTTNTEAFF.

This chain uses TRBV19 with TRBJ1-1; D is uncertain. Germline V gives CDR1 LNHDA, CDR2 SQIVND (reference sequence). V lost 8 bases to trimming and J lost 4 bases, with 5 bases between them. The CDR3 runs 10 residues. CDR3 DNA: TGTGCCAGTTTCACCACTGAAGCTTTCTTT. Encoded protein: CASFTTEAFF. Complete variable domain (other parts from reference TRBV19 and TRBJ1-1): DGGITQSPKYLFRKEGQNVTLSCEQNLNHDAMYWYRQDPGQGLRLIYYSQIVNDFQKGDIAEGYSVSREKKESFPLTVTSAQKNPTAFYLCASFTTEAFFGQGTRLTVV.

To note about this clone: This same CDR3 is encoded by further DNA sequences in the sample. The chain recombines TRBV30 with TRBJ2-7; no firm D call. From germline, CDR1 is GTSNPN and CDR2 SVGIG (reference sequence). V lost 0 bases, J lost 4 bases, and 4 bases lay in between. This CDR3 spans 11 amino acids. Written as DNA, the CDR3 is TGTGCCTGGAGTGTGGGGTACGAGCAGTACTTC. It encodes CAWSVGYEQYF.

The CDR3 bases are TGTGCCAGTATGGGACCTAACTATGGCTACACCTTC. This codes for CASMGPNYGYTF. V and J are TRBV19 and TRBJ1-2; perhaps TRBD1 as D (5 bases). V lost 7 bases, J lost 0 bases, and 6 bases lay in between. Germline V CDR1 and CDR2: LNHDA, SQIVND (reference sequence). The CDR3 consists of 12 residues.

The chain couples TRBV19 to TRBJ1-3; 8 positions match TRBD1. V dropped 5 bases and J dropped 9; count of bases not matched to a gene: 9. Per the germline V gene, CDR1 is LNHDA and CDR2 is SQIVND (reference sequence). There are 14 residues in the CDR3. DNA of the CDR3: TGTGCCAGTAGTGCCCCCGACAGGGGTCCCACCATATATTTT. This translates into CASSAPDRGPTIYF.

A remark on this clone: The sample carries other DNA sequences with the same CDR3. This chain links TRBV9 with TRBJ2-3, with D possibly being TRBD1 (5 bases). Germline CDR1 reads SGDLS; CDR2 reads YYNGEE. This CDR3 region has 12 residues. Trimming took off 7 bases at V and 0 bases at J, with 6 bases between the two ends. The CDR3 DNA follows: TGTGCCAGCTCAGGGAGCACAGATACGCAGTATTTT. It yields the protein CASSGSTDTQYF.

Concerning this clone: The sample holds other DNA sequences that translate to the same CDR3. The chain joins TRBV6-1 to TRBJ2-7; unclear D gene. V shed 2 bases and J shed 5 bases, with 4 bases lying between them. CDR1 is MNHNS, CDR2 SASEGT, per germline. CDR3 length equals 11 residues. The CDR3, as DNA: TGTGCCAGCAGTGAACGGGACGAGCAGTACTTC. It encodes CASSERDEQYF.

The CDR3 DNA reads as TGTGCCAGCAGCCAAACCCCAGATACGCAGTATTTT. This codes for CASSQTPDTQYF. The chain uses TRBV11-2 and TRBJ2-3; D call uncertain. Trimming cost V 5 bases and J 4 bases, with 7 bases left between them. This CDR3 contains 12 residues. Germline V gene lookup returns CDR1 SGHAT and CDR2 FQNNGV.

The chain uses TRBV7-2 and TRBJ2-7; 7 positions match TRBD2. This CDR3 has 16 residues. Germline CDR1 reads SGHTA; CDR2 reads FQGNSA. J gave up 0 bases and V 4 bases, and 9 bases lay outside the gene matches. The CDR3 nucleotides read TGTGCCAGCAGCTCCCGACTGGGCGGGAGCTCCTACGAGCAGTACTTC. Translating gives CASSSRLGGSSYEQYF.

The V call is TRBV6-5, the J call TRBJ2-1; D is undetermined. Per the germline V gene, CDR1 is MNHEY and CDR2 is SVGAGI. This CDR3 has 12 amino acids. Trimming took 8 bases from V and 4 from J, leaving 9 bases between them. CDR3 sequence (DNA): TGTGCCAGCCGGGTGGGGTACAATGAGCAGTTCTTC. It is translated as CASRVGYNEQFF.

The rearrangement uses TRBV6-1 and TRBJ2-2; no clear D. CDR3 length: 15 amino acids. Germline V gene data show CDR1 as MNHNS and CDR2 as SASEGT. Trimming stripped 4 bases from V and 5 bases from J, with 14 bases between. For the CDR3, the DNA is TGTGCCAGCAGTGTTGGGGTCCTGGGGACCGGGGAGCTGTTTTTT. Translation: CASSVGVLGTGELFF.

The chain carries TRBV25-1 and TRBJ2-3, with TRBD1 matching 8 bases. The length of the CDR3 is 14 residues. Germline-derived CDR1 and CDR2 are MGHDK and SYGVNS. V was pared by 3 bases and J by 6 bases, with 5 bases of the junction left unmatched. CDR3 nucleotide sequence: TGTGCCAGCAGTGATCCAGGGGGCGCGGATACGCAGTATTTT. Translated: CASSDPGGADTQYF.

The CDR3 coding sequence is TGTGCCAGCAGTTACTCAGCGGGAGCCCGAGAGACCCAGTACTTC. It yields the protein CASSYSAGARETQYF. The chain uses TRBV6-5 and TRBJ2-5; TRBD2 matches 8 bases. J gave up 4 bases and V 0 bases, and 4 bases lay outside the gene matches. This CDR3 spans 15 amino acids. Germline CDR1 is MNHEY and CDR2 is SVGAGI.

The rearrangement joins TRBV7-9 to TRBJ1-4, with TRBD1 as a possible D gene (6 bases). The V gene lost 1 base and the J gene lost 3 bases, with 6 bases spanning the gap. The CDR3 is 14 residues long. CDR1 is SEHNR, CDR2 FQNEAQ, per germline (reference sequence). The CDR3, as DNA: TGTGCCAGCAGCTTAGAGGGGGCTAATGAAAAACTGTTTTTT. Translated, it gives CASSLEGANEKLFF.

This clone was counted between two and nine times. The V gene is TRBV5-1, the J gene TRBJ1-1, with 8 bases that match TRBD1. This CDR3 has 17 residues. Germline V gene data show CDR1 as SGHRS and CDR2 as YFSETQ. V trimming: 0 bases; J trimming: 0 bases; junction bases outside the gene matches: 7. Here the CDR3 DNA reads TGCGCCAGCAGCTTGGGGACAGGGTGGGACATGAACACTGAAGCTTTCTTT. Protein: CASSLGTGWDMNTEAFF.